The 7 T cell receptor beta chains below come from one sample, sequenced in a study of blood T cells in healthy people across ages. The second PCR ran roughly 6 to 11 cycles with a sample-barcoded 5' primer and J-beta primers. One entry per CDR3 protein results from TCRdb running MiXCR on the 5' RACE reads. Here the sample spans approximately 820,000 distinct CDR3 sequences, roughly 44% being singletons. The source material was blood. These receptors came from a man between 60 and 75 years old in good health.

The rearrangement joins TRBV11-3 to TRBJ2-3; 10 bases line up with TRBD1. The germline V gene encodes CDR1 SGHNT and CDR2 YENEEA. With V trimmed by 0 bases and J by 0 bases, 12 bases remained unmatched. The CDR3 has 20 amino acids. In DNA, the CDR3 is TGTGCCAGCAGCTTAGAGGGGATCCGGGACAGGGGAGAAAGCACAGATACGCAGTATTTT. The encoded protein is CASSLEGIRDRGESTDTQYF.

The chain joins TRBV30 to TRBJ1-6, with a weak D call TRBD1 (6 bases). Trimming shortened V by 1 base and J by 10 bases, and 14 bases separated the two germline ends. The CDR3 is made up of 14 amino acids. Germline V CDR1 and CDR2: GTSNPN, SVGIG (reference sequence). The CDR3 coding sequence is TGTGCCTGGAGTGCGACCCAGGGGAGGTCACCCCTCCACTTT. Amino acids: CAWSATQGRSPLHF.

J is TRBJ2-1 and V is TRBV3-1; the match to TRBD2 covers 9 bases. V lost 3 bases, J lost 10 bases, and 4 bases stayed unmatched. The CDR3 is 13 amino acids. Germline CDR1 LGHDT, CDR2 YNNKEL (reference sequence). This CDR3 reads CASSQSLAGEQFF. The CDR3 bases are TGTGCCAGCAGCCAGTCCCTAGCGGGGGAGCAGTTCTTC.

This clonotype occurred a few times. The CDR3 bases are TGCAGCGTGTCAGCGTATGGCTACACCTTC. Protein: CSVSAYGYTF. This rearrangement joins TRBV29-1 to TRBJ1-2; D not certain. Germline V gene data show CDR1 as SQVTM and CDR2 as ANQGSEA. The CDR3 totals 10 residues. Trimming shortened V by 6 bases and J by 5 bases, and 7 bases separated the two germline ends.

The DNA for the CDR3 is TGCAGTGCCACCCTCACTAGCGCGGAGACCCAGTACTTC. As protein: CSATLTSAETQYF. The rearrangement joins TRBV20-1 to TRBJ2-5; the match to TRBD2 covers 7 bases. Losses at the gene ends were 6 bases for V and 5 bases for J; bases not matched to a gene: 9. The germline gives CDR1 DFQATT, CDR2 SNEGSKA (reference sequence). The CDR3 has 13 amino acids.

Comments on this clonotype: Given a much more abundant clone one base away, this may be a read error. The V and J genes are TRBV5-1 and TRBJ2-1, with a possible D match to TRBD1 (5 bases). The DNA matches TRBJ2-7 better at its end, which makes the J call doubtful. Germline V gene data show CDR1 as SGHRS and CDR2 as YFSETQ. The CDR3 runs 14 residues. In DNA form, the CDR3 reads TGCGCCAGCAGCTTGCAGGGTACCTACAATGAGCAGTACTTC. It specifies CASSLQGTYNEQYF.

This clonotype was seen a few times. This CDR3 is CASIPRGVLAGQETQYF. DNA for the CDR3: TGTGCCAGCATCCCCAGGGGGGTCCTAGCGGGGCAAGAGACCCAGTACTTC. The chain is built from TRBV28 and TRBJ2-5, with 9 bases aligning to TRBD2. The CDR3 runs 17 residues. Germline CDR1 reads MDHEN; CDR2 reads SYDVKM. V gave up 7 bases and J gave up 2 bases; unmatched junction bases: 14.